These T cell receptor beta chains were read from a single sample in a study of CD8 T cells in ankylosing spondylitis. TCRdb reprocessed the 5' RACE reads with MiXCR, giving one entry per CDR3 protein. Among roughly 130,000 distinct CDR3 sequences listed, roughly 6.6% were seen once. The specimen was blood, either unsorted or a sorted T cell fraction (not recorded which). The receptors shown here come from a male donor with ankylosing spondylitis or in good health (not recorded which). The CDR3 runs from the conserved cysteine through the conserved F or W. The D gene is left open where the match is weak. Rows give clone size only sometimes, using once, few, many, or a class for an expanded clone.

TRBJ1-1	-	many	TRBV12-3/TRBV12-4	CASSLGGHRMNTEAFF	TGTGCCAGCAGTTTAGGTGGACACCGAATGAACACTGAAGCTTTCTTT
TRBJ2-3	TRBD2	many	TRBV20-1	CSASPGTSEADTQYF	TGCAGTGCTAGCCCAGGGACTAGCGAGGCAGATACGCAGTATTTT
TRBJ1-5	TRBD1	many	TRBV4-1	CASSPTGDQPQHF	TGCGCCAGCAGCCCCACAGGGGACCAGCCCCAGCATTTT
TRBJ2-3	TRBD1	many	TRBV5-1	CASTTNGQGTDTQYF	TGCGCCAGCACCACGAACGGACAGGGGACAGATACGCAGTATTTT
TRBJ1-3	-	few	TRBV30	CAWRDSGNTIYF	TGTGCCTGGAGGGACTCTGGAAACACCATATATTTT
TRBJ2-4	-	many	TRBV20-1	CSATGPDPKNIQYF	TGCAGTGCTACAGGACCGGACCCAAAAAACATTCAGTACTTC
TRBJ2-4	-	many	TRBV5-6	CASSLDGVAKNIQYF	TGTGCCAGCAGCTTGGACGGTGTGGCCAAAAACATTCAGTACTTC
TRBJ2-3	TRBD1	many	TRBV5-5	CASSYRTGLSTDTQYF	TGTGCCAGCAGTTATAGGACAGGCCTCAGCACAGATACGCAGTATTTT
TRBJ1-5	-	many	TRBV12-3/TRBV12-4	CASSLPYQPQHF	TGTGCCAGCAGTTTACCGTATCAGCCCCAGCATTTT
TRBJ1-3	-	-	TRBV13	CASSPQNSGNTIYF	TGTGCCAGCAGCCCCCAGAACTCTGGAAACACCATATATTTT
TRBJ2-1	-	many	TRBV20-1	CSARDSATQRGFF	TGCAGTGCTAGAGATAGTGCGACTCAACGGGGGTTCTTC
TRBJ2-1	TRBD2	-	TRBV12-5	CASGLAETYNEQFF	TGTGCTAGTGGACTAGCGGAGACCTACAATGAGCAGTTCTTC
TRBJ1-2	-	-	TRBV5-1	CASSFNINLNYGYTF	TGCGCCAGCAGCTTCAACATCAATCTTAACTATGGCTACACCTTC
TRBJ1-2	-	many	TRBV28	CASGFYGYTF	TGTGCCAGCGGATTCTATGGCTACACCTTC
TRBJ1-4	-	-	TRBV5-1	CASSSEGWTNEKLFF	TGCGCCAGCAGCTCTGAGGGGTGGACTAATGAAAAACTGTTTTTT
TRBJ2-7	TRBD1	many	TRBV5-1	CASSDRGASYEQYF	TGCGCCAGCAGCGACAGGGGAGCCTCCTACGAGCAGTACTTC
TRBJ2-7	TRBD1	many	TRBV25-1	CATSGTGYEQYF	TGTGCCACCTCCGGGACAGGGTACGAGCAGTACTTC
TRBJ1-1	TRBD1	many	TRBV7-2	CASSLGGGRGPAFF	TGTGCCAGCAGCTTAGGAGGGGGCAGGGGGCCAGCTTTCTTT
TRBJ1-5	TRBD1	many	TRBV18	CASSPTGANQPQHF	TGTGCCAGCTCACCAACAGGGGCTAATCAGCCCCAGCATTTT
TRBJ2-7	TRBD1	-	TRBV30	CAWRAFRDRFYEQYF	TGTGCCTGGAGAGCATTCCGGGACAGGTTCTACGAGCAGTACTTC
TRBJ2-1	-	many	TRBV4-3	CASSQDRGPTDYNEQFF	TGCGCCAGCAGCCAAGATAGGGGCCCGACAGACTACAATGAGCAGTTCTTC
TRBJ1-1	-	many	TRBV5-1	CASSLASALNTEAFF	TGCGCCAGCAGCTTGGCCTCGGCGTTGAACACTGAAGCTTTCTTT
TRBJ1-2	-	many	TRBV7-6	CASTPQGSYGYTF	TGTGCCAGCACCCCACAGGGTTCCTATGGCTACACCTTC
TRBJ2-1	-	many	TRBV30	CAWSLPMYNEQFF	TGTGCCTGGAGCCTTCCCATGTACAATGAGCAGTTCTTC
TRBJ1-4	TRBD1	many	TRBV10-2	CASRTGGHDEKLFF	TGCGCCAGCAGAACAGGGGGCCATGATGAAAAACTGTTTTTT
TRBJ1-1	-	many	TRBV7-9	CASSLLTAEAFF	TGTGCCAGCAGCTTATTGACGGCTGAAGCTTTCTTT
TRBJ2-5	TRBD2	many	TRBV5-1	CASSPRLAGEVQYF	TGCGCCAGCAGCCCCCGACTAGCGGGAGAAGTCCAGTACTTC
TRBJ1-2	-	-	TRBV20-1	CSATLPAGHYGYTF	TGCAGTGCTACGTTGCCGGCAGGGCACTATGGCTACACCTTC
TRBJ2-7	TRBD1	many	TRBV27	CASSLGTGSYEQYF	TGTGCCAGCAGTTTAGGGACAGGGTCCTACGAGCAGTACTTC
TRBJ2-7	-	few	TRBV12-3/TRBV12-4	CASSQGFGVSSYEQYF	TGTGCCAGCAGTCAGGGCTTTGGGGTGAGCTCCTACGAGCAGTACTTC
TRBJ2-3	TRBD1	many	TRBV29-1	CSAWTGGRSYTDTQYF	TGCAGCGCTTGGACAGGGGGCCGAAGTTACACAGATACGCAGTATTTT
TRBJ1-2	-	many	TRBV2	CASSEQGAGLGYTF	TGTGCCAGCAGTGAACAGGGAGCCGGATTGGGCTACACCTTC
TRBJ2-1	-	few	TRBV2	CASRQEAQFF	TGTGCCAGCAGACAGGAAGCGCAGTTCTTC
TRBJ2-1	-	-	TRBV5-1	CASSLSRGFNNEQFF	TGCGCCAGCAGCTTGTCCCGGGGGTTTAACAATGAGCAGTTCTTC
TRBJ2-1	TRBD2	many	TRBV7-2	CASSLDSSGSYNEQFF	TGTGCCAGCAGCTTAGATTCTAGCGGGTCATACAATGAGCAGTTCTTC
TRBJ2-3	-	many	TRBV20-1	CSADRGRLRDTQYF	TGCAGTGCGGACCGCGGGCGTCTTAGAGATACGCAGTATTTT
TRBJ2-3	TRBD2	many	TRBV5-1	CASQTSGDTQYF	TGCGCCAGTCAGACTAGCGGAGATACGCAGTATTTT
TRBJ2-3	-	many	TRBV28	CASSSGAADTQYF	TGTGCCAGCAGTAGTGGGGCAGCAGATACGCAGTATTTT
TRBJ2-7	-	-	TRBV20-1	CSARWDTNSYEQYF	TGCAGTGCTAGATGGGACACTAACTCCTACGAGCAGTACTTC